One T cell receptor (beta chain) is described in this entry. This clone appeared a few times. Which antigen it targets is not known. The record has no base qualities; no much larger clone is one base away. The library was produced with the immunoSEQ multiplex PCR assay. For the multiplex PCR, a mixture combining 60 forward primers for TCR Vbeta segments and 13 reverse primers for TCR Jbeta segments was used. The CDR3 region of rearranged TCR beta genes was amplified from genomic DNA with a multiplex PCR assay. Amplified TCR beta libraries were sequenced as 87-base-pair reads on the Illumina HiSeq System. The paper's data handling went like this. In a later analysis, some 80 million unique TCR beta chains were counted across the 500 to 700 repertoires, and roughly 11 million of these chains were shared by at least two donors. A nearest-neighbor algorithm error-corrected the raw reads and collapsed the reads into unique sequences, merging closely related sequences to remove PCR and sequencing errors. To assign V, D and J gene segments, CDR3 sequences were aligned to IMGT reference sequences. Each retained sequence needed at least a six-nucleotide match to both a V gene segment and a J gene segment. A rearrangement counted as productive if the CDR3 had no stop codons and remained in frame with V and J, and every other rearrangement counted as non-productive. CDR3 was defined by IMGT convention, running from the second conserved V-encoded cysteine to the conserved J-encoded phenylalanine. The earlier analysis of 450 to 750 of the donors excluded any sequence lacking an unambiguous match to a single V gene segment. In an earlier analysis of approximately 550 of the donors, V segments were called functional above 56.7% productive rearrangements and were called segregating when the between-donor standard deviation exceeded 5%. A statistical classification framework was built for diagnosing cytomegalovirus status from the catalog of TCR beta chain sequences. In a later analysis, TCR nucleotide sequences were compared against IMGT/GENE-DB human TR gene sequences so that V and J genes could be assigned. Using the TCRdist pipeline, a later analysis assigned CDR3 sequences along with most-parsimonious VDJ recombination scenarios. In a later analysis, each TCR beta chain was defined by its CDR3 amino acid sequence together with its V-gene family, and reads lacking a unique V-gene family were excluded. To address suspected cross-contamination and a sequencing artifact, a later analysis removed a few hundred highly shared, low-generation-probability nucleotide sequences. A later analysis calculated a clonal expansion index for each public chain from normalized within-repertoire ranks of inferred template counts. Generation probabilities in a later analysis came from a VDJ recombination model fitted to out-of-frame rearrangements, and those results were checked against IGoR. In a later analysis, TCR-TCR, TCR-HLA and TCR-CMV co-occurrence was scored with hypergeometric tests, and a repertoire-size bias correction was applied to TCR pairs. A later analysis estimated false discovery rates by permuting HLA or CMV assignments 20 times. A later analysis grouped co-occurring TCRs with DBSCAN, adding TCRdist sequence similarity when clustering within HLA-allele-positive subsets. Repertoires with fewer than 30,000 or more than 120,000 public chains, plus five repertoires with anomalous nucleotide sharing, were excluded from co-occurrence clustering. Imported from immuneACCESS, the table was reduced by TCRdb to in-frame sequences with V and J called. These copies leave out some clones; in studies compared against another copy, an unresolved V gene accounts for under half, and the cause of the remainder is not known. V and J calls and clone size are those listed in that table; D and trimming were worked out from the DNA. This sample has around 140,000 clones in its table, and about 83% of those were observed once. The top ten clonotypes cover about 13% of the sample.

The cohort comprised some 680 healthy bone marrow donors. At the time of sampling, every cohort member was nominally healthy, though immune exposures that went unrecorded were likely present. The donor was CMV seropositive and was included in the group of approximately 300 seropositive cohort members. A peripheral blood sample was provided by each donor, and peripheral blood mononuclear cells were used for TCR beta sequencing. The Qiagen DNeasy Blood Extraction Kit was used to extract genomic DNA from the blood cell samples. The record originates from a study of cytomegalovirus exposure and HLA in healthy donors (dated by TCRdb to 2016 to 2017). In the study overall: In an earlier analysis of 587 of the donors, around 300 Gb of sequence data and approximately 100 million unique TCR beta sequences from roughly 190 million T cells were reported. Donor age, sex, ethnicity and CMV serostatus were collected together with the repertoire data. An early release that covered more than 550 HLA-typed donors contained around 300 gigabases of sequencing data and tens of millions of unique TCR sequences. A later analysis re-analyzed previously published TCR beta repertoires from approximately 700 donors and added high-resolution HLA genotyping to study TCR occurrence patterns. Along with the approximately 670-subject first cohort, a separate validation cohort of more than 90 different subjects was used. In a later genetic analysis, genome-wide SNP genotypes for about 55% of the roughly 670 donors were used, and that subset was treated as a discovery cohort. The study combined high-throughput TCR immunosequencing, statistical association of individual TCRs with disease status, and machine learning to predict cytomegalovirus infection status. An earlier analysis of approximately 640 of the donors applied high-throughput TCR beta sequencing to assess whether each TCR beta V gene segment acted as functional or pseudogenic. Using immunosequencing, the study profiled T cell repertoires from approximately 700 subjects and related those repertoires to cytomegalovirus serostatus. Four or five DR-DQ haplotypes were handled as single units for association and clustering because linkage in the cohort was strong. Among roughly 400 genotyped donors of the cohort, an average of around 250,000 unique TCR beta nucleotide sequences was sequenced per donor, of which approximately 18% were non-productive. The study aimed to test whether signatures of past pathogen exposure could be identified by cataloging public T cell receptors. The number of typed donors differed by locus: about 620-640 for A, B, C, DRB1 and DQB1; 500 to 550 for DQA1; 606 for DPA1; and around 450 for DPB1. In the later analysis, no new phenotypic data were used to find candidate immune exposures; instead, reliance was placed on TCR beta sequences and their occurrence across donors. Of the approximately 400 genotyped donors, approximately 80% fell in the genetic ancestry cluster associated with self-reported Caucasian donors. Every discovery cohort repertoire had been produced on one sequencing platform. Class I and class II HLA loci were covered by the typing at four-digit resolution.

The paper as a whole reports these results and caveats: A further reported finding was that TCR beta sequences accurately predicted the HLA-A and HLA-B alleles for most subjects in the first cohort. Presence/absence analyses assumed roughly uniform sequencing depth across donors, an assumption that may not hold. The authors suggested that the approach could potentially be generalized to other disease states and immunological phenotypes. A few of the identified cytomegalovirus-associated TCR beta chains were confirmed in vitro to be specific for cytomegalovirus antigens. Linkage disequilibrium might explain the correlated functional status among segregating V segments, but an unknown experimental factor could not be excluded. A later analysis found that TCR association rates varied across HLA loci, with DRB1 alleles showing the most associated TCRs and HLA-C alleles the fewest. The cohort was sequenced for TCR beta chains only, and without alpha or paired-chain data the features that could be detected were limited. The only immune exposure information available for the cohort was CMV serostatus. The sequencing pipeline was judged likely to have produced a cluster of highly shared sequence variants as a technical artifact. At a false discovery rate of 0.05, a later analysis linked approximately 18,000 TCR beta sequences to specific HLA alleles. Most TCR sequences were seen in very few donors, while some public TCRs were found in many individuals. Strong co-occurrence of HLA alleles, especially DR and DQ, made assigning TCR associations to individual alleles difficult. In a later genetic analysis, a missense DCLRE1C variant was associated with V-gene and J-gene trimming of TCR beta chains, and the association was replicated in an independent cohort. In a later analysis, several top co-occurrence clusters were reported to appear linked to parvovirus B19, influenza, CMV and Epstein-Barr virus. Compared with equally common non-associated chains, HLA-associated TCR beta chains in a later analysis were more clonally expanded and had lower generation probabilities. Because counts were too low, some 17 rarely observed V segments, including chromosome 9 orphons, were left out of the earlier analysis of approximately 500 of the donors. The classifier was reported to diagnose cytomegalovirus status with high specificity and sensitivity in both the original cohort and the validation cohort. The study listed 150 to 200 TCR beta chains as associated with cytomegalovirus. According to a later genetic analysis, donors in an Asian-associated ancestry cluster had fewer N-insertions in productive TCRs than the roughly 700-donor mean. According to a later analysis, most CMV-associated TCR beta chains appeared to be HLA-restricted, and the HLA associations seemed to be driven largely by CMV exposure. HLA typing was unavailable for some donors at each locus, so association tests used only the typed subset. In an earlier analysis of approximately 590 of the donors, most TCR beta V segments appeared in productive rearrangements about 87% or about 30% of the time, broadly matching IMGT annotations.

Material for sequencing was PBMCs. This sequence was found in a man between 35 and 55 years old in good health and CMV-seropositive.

The bases are TGTGCCAGCAGCTTGGAGGGGTCGGAGGGCGGCGAGACCCAGTACTTC. Its coded protein is CASSLEGSEGGETQYF. The receptor chain draws on TRBV5-8 and TRBJ2-5, and TRBD2 may be the D gene, going by 6 matching bases. The germline V gene yields SGHTS for CDR1 and YDEGEE for CDR2. V is cut by 0 bases and J by 5 bases, and the space between the germline ends is 17 bases. Spanning cysteine to phenylalanine, the CDR3 consists of 16 amino acids. The retained sequence is limited to the CDR3, 48 bases, with the frame set at the first base.